Shown below are 12 T cell receptor beta chains from a single sample sequenced in a study of blood T cell repertoires in COVID-19. Clones were read by immunoSEQ multiplex PCR, and TCRdb kept only the in-frame ones, dropping some. Counted here are roughly 120,000 clones, 75% to 85% occurring once; the ten biggest clones make up approximately 3.9%. Sequenced input: peripheral blood. The receptors originated from an elderly woman with acute or convalescent COVID-19.

The CDR3 DNA follows: TGTGCCACCAGCAGAGCCAGGGGGACTAGCGGGGCAAATGAGCAGTTCTTC. Translating it yields CATSRARGTSGANEQFF. The genes are TRBV15 and TRBJ2-1, with TRBD2 identical over 13 bases. CDR3 length equals 17 residues. Germline V gene sequence: CDR1 LNHNV, CDR2 YYDKDF (reference sequence). Germline trimming cut 1 base from V and 7 bases from J; bases unmatched to any gene: 7.

This chain joins TRBV6-6 and TRBJ1-2; 8 positions agree with TRBD1. Unmatched junction bases numbered 8, after V lost 4 bases and J lost 7 bases. Germline V gene sequence: CDR1 MNHNY, CDR2 SVGAGI (reference sequence). CDR3 size: 14 residues. The CDR3 loop reads CASSSGQGYAGYTF. CDR3 bases: TGTGCCAGCAGTTCCGGACAGGGCTATGCTGGCTACACCTTC.

On this clone itself: Other DNA variants within this sample encode the same CDR3. The CDR3 bases are TGCAGCGTTGACAGGGGGTTGAACACTGAAGCTTTCTTT. Translation gives CSVDRGLNTEAFF. The J gene is TRBJ1-1, the V gene TRBV29-1, with 7 nucleotides matching TRBD1. The CDR3 consists of 13 residues. With V trimmed by 3 bases and J by 0 bases, 1 base remained unmatched. The germline gives CDR1 SQVTM, CDR2 ANQGSEA.

The gene calls are TRBV18 and TRBJ1-2; 7 bases map to TRBD1. CDR3 size: 15 residues. Germline V gene lookup returns CDR1 KGHSH and CDR2 LQKENI. The V gene end was trimmed by 2 bases and the J gene end by 6 bases; junction bases not matched to a gene: 9. CDR3 region: CASSPAGGHRDGYTF. The CDR3 region has the DNA TGTGCCAGCTCACCAGCAGGGGGGCATAGGGATGGCTACACCTTC.

This rearrangement joins TRBV30 to TRBJ1-6; D gene uncertain. The CDR3 length is 16 residues. V dropped 0 bases and J dropped 5 bases, with 14 bases sitting between them. Per the germline V gene, CDR1 is GTSNPN and CDR2 is SVGIG (reference sequence). CDR3 residues: CAWSVGGSSNNSPLHF. CDR3 DNA: TGTGCCTGGAGTGTCGGAGGATCCTCGAATAATTCACCCCTCCACTTT. Variable domain in full (rest from reference TRBV30 and TRBJ1-6): SQTIHQWPATLVQPVGSPLSLECTVEGTSNPNLYWYRQAAGRGLQLLFYSVGIGQISSEVPQNLSASRPQDRQFILSSKKLLLSDSGFYLCAWSVGGSSNNSPLHFGNGTRLTVT.

V and J are TRBV27 and TRBJ1-4; tentative D call: TRBD1 (5 bases). Trimming stripped 5 bases from V and 0 bases from J, with 10 bases between. The CDR3 covers 15 residues. From germline, CDR1 is MNHEY and CDR2 SMNVEV (reference sequence). The CDR3 protein is CASSSTGPTNEKLFF. The CDR3 nucleotides read TGTGCCAGCAGTAGTACAGGACCAACTAATGAAAAACTGTTTTTT.

This chain connects TRBV28 to TRBJ1-2; D uncertain. Trimming removed 5 bases from V and 2 bases from J, with 12 bases in between. The germline gives CDR1 MDHEN, CDR2 SYDVKM. The CDR3 is made up of 14 amino acids. In DNA, the CDR3 is TGTGCCAGCAGTCCGAACCCCCGGAACTATGGCTACACCTTC. This codes for CASSPNPRNYGYTF.

The V and J genes are TRBV10-3 and TRBJ1-2; 7 bases map to TRBD1. V gave up 6 bases and J gave up 5 bases; unmatched junction bases: 9. Per the germline V gene, CDR1 is ENHRY and CDR2 is SYGVKD. The CDR3 extends over 14 amino acids. DNA of the CDR3: TGTGCCATCAGCACCTCAGGGGGACAGTATGGCTACACCTTC. Protein: CAISTSGGQYGYTF.

The chain combines TRBV7-8 with TRBJ1-6; D is ambiguous. Looked up from germline, CDR1 is SGHVS and CDR2 is FQNEAQ. CDR3 size: 14 residues. V lost 2 bases to trimming and J lost 9 bases, with 11 bases between them. The CDR3 nucleotides are TGTGCCAGCAGCTTAAGGGTTGAGGGTTCACCCCTCCACTTT. It encodes CASSLRVEGSPLHF.

The CDR3 nucleotides read TGTGCCAGTAGTATGGACAGGGGGCTTGGACAGCCCCAGCATTTT. Protein: CASSMDRGLGQPQHF. This chain links TRBV19 with TRBJ1-5; 11 nucleotides align to TRBD1. This CDR3 has 15 residues. V lost 3 bases to trimming and J lost 7 bases; unmatched junction nucleotides: 5. From germline, CDR1 is LNHDA and CDR2 SQIVND (reference sequence).

This chain links TRBV11-1 with TRBJ2-1; 7 bases align to TRBD2. With 6 bases clipped from V and 5 bases from J, the junction kept 7 bases outside the gene matches. The CDR3 covers 14 residues. Germline V gives CDR1 SGHAT, CDR2 FQDESV (reference sequence). The CDR3 is CASRRGSVNNEQFF. Here the CDR3 DNA reads TGTGCCAGCAGGCGGGGGTCGGTGAACAATGAGCAGTTCTTC.

The chain's CDR3 is CASSGGQMSTDTQYF. The CDR3 DNA follows: TGCGCCAGCAGCGGGGGACAAATGAGCACAGATACGCAGTATTTT. This chain links TRBV5-1 with TRBJ2-3; perhaps TRBD1 as D (6 bases). The length of the CDR3 is 15 residues. CDR1 and CDR2 (germline): SGHRS, YFSETQ. V lost 4 bases to trimming and J lost 0 bases, with 12 bases between them.